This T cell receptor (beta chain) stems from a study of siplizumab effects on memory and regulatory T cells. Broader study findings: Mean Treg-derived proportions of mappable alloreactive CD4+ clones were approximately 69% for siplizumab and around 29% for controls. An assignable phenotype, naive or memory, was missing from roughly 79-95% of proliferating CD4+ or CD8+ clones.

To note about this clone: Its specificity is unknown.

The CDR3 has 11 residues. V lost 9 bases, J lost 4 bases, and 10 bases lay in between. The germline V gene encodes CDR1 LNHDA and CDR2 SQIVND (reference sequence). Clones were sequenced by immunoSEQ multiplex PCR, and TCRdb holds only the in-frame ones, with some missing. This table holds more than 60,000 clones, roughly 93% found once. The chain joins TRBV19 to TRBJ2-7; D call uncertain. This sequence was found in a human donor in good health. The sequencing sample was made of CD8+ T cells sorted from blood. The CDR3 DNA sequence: TGTGCCAGAGACATGTGGTACGAGCAGTACTTC. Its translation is CARDMWYEQYF.